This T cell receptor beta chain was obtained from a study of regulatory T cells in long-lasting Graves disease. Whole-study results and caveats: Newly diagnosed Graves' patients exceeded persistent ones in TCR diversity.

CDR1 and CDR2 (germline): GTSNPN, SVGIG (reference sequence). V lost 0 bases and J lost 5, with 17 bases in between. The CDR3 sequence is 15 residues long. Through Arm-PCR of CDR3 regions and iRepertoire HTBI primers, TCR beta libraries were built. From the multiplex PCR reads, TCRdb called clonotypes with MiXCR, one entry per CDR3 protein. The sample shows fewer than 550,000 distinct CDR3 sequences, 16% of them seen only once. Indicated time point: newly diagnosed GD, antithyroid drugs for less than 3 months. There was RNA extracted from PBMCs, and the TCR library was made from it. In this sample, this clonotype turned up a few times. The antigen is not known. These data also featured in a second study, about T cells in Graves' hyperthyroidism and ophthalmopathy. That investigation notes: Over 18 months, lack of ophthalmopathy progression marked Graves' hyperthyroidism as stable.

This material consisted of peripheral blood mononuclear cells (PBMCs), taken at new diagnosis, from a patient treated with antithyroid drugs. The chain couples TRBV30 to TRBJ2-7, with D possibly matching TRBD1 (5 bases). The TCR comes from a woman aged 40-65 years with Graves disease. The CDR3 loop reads CAWSVPDMQYDEQYF. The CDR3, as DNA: TGTGCCTGGAGTGTACCGGACATGCAATATGACGAGCAGTACTTC. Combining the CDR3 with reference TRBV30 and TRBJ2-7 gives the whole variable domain SQTIHQWPATLVQPVGSPLSLECTVEGTSNPNLYWYRQAAGRGLQLLFYSVGIGQISSEVPQNLSASRPQDRQFILSSKKLLLSDSGFYLCAWSVPDMQYDEQYFGPGTRLTVT.